This T cell receptor (beta chain) is drawn from a study of blood T cell repertoires in COVID-19. Overall study: Italy, Spain and the United States were the sources of the convalescent and acute COVID-19 samples.

Original processing methods: Researchers report that nucleated cell counts were estimated from reference gene primer amplification. This table comes from immunoSEQ multiplex PCR, and its TCRdb copy is limited to in-frame clones, with some not included. D and trimming were read from the DNA, whereas the V and J calls and clone size are those reported in that table. This sample yields 200,000 or so clones, of which approximately 81% are seen a single time; 10% belongs to the top ten. Germline CDR1 reads SGHRS; CDR2 reads YFSETQ. The J segment lost 4 bases and the V segment lost 4 bases, leaving 12 bases of the junction unmatched. The CDR3 consists of 16 residues.

The clonotype originates from an elderly woman with acute or convalescent COVID-19. The chain combines TRBV5-1 with TRBJ2-7; 9 bases are a match to TRBD1. The material sequenced was peripheral blood. CDR3 protein: CASSLGPGQGLYEQYF. The CDR3 coding sequence is TGCGCCAGCAGCCTGGGGCCAGGACAGGGGTTGTACGAGCAGTACTTC. Combining the CDR3 with reference TRBV5-1 and TRBJ2-7 gives the whole variable domain KAGVTQTPRYLIKTRGQQVTLSCSPISGHRSVSWYQQTPGQGLQFLFEYFSETQRNKGNFPGRFSGRQFSNSRSEMNVSTLELGDSALYLCASSLGPGQGLYEQYFGPGTRLTVT.